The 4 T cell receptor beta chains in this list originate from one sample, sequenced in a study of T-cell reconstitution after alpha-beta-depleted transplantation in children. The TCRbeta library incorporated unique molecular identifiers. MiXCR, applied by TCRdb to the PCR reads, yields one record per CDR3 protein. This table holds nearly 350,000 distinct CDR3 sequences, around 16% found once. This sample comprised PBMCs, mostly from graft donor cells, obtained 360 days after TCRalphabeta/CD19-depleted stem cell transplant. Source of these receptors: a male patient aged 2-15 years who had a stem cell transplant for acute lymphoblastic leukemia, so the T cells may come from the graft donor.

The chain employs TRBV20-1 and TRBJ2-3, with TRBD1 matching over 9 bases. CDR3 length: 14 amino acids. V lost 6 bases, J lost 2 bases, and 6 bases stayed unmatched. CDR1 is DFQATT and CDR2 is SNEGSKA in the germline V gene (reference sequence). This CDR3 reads CSAETGGLTDTQYF. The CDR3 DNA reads TGCAGTGCGGAAACAGGGGGCCTCACAGATACGCAGTATTTT.

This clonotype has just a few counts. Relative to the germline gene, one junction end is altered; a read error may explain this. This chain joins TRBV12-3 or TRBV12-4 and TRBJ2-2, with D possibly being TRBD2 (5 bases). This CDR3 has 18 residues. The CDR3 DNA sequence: TGTGCCATCAGTCTTCGCGTTCTGTGGGAGCCTAACACCGGGGAGCTGTTTTTT. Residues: CAISLRVLWEPNTGELFF.

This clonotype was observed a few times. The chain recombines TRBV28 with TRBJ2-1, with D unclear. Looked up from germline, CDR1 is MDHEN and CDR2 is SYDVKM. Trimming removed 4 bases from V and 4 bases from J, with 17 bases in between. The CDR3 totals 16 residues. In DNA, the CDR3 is TGTGCCAGCAGTTCCCCTGACAAGGGAATTTACAATGAGCAGTTCTTC. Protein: CASSSPDKGIYNEQFF.

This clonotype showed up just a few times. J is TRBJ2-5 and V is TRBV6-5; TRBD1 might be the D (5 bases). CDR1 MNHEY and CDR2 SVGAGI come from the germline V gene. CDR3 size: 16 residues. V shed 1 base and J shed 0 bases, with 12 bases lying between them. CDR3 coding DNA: TGTGCCAGCAGTTACTTTGCAGGACACGACCAAGAGACCCAGTACTTC. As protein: CASSYFAGHDQETQYF.